Each of the 16 T cell receptor beta chains below was sequenced from the same sample in a study of shared clonotypes between healthy human individuals. Repertoires were generated with immunoSEQ multiplex PCR, while TCRdb's copy carries only in-frame clones and drops some. The sample lists approximately 2.3 million clones, 85% to 95% occurring once. Material: naive CD4+ T cells from PBMCs. Subset in this sample: CD45RA+ positively selected. The receptors come from a man aged 18 to 30 in good health. Some clones in this sample may be carry-over from other donors' samples.

The chain is built from TRBV9 and TRBJ2-2; D gene ambiguous. V lost 3 bases, J lost 2 bases, and 11 bases lay in between. Germline lookup yields CDR1 SGDLS and CDR2 YYNGEE. The CDR3 has 15 residues. CDR3 region: CASSATGINTGELFF. Here the CDR3 DNA reads TGTGCCAGCAGCGCGACTGGGATCAACACCGGGGAGCTGTTTTTT.

The rearrangement uses TRBV5-1 and TRBJ2-7; 11 positions agree with TRBD1. The trim removed 3 bases at V and 7 bases at J, leaving 6 bases unmatched. This CDR3 has 14 amino acids. CDR1 is SGHRS, CDR2 YFSETQ, per germline. This CDR3 is CASSYGQGALEQYF. The CDR3 DNA follows: TGCGCCAGCAGCTACGGACAGGGGGCGCTTGAGCAGTACTTC.

In DNA form, the CDR3 reads TGTGCCAGCAGTCGGAGCGGGAGACCCTACGAGCAGTACTTC. Translation: CASSRSGRPYEQYF. V is TRBV28 and J is TRBJ2-7, with 8 nucleotides matching TRBD2. The germline CDR1 and CDR2 sequences are MDHEN and SYDVKM. The V gene end was trimmed by 5 bases and the J gene end by 2 bases; junction bases not matched to a gene: 5. This CDR3 spans 14 amino acids.

The V call is TRBV19, the J call TRBJ2-7, with 9 bases that match TRBD1. The CDR3 is 14 residues long. V dropped 0 bases and J dropped 6; count of bases not matched to a gene: 3. Germline-derived CDR1 and CDR2 are LNHDA and SQIVND (reference sequence). CDR3 in amino acids: CASSIDGTGTEQYF. The CDR3 region has the DNA TGTGCCAGTAGTATAGATGGGACAGGGACCGAGCAGTACTTC.

The chain carries TRBV30 and TRBJ2-7; 13 nucleotides align to TRBD2. Per the germline V gene, CDR1 is GTSNPN and CDR2 is SVGIG (reference sequence). The CDR3 runs 15 residues. V lost 1 base and J lost 5; bases outside the gene matches: 5. CDR3 DNA: TGTGCCTGGAGTGCCCGACTAGCGGGAGGCCACGAGCAGTACTTC. Translation: CAWSARLAGGHEQYF.

The V gene is TRBV11-2, the J gene TRBJ2-5; D call uncertain. Germline V gene sequence: CDR1 SGHAT, CDR2 FQNNGV. V lost 6 bases to trimming and J lost 2 bases, with 13 bases between them. This CDR3 region has 14 residues. The CDR3 nucleotides read TGTGCCAGCAGTTCCGCGAGAGCTCAAGAGACCCAGTACTTC. It translates to CASSSARAQETQYF. Combining the CDR3 with reference TRBV11-2 and TRBJ2-5 gives the whole variable domain EAGVAQSPRYKIIEKRQSVAFWCNPISGHATLYWYQQILGQGPKLLIQFQNNGVVDDSQLPKDRFSAERLKGVDSTLKIQPAKLEDSAVYLCASSSARAQETQYFGPGTRLLVL.

This chain uses TRBV19 with TRBJ2-1; a weak D match, TRBD2 (6 bases). V shed 3 bases and J shed 9 bases, with 12 bases lying between them. Per germline, CDR1 LNHDA and CDR2 SQIVND (reference sequence). This CDR3 spans 13 amino acids. The CDR3: CASSIRRGTEQFF. Written as DNA, the CDR3 is TGTGCCAGTAGTATCAGGAGGGGAACTGAGCAGTTCTTC. The variable domain in full, completed from reference TRBV19 and TRBJ2-1, reads DGGITQSPKYLFRKEGQNVTLSCEQNLNHDAMYWYRQDPGQGLRLIYYSQIVNDFQKGDIAEGYSVSREKKESFPLTVTSAQKNPTAFYLCASSIRRGTEQFFGPGTRLTVL.

The V call is TRBV6-1, the J call TRBJ1-2; TRBD1 aligns across 8 bases. V lost 5 bases to trimming and J lost 3 bases; unmatched junction nucleotides: 8. CDR3 length equals 15 residues. The germline V gene encodes CDR1 MNHNS and CDR2 SASEGT. The CDR3 DNA reads as TGTGCCAGCAGTCCCCAGGGGGCAAGGGACTATGGCTACACCTTC. Protein sequence: CASSPQGARDYGYTF.

The chain uses TRBV2 and TRBJ1-5; possible D gene TRBD1, 6 bases. Germline CDR1 and CDR2: SNHLY and FYNNEI. Trimming removed 3 bases from V and 7 bases from J, with 16 bases in between. The CDR3 extends over 15 amino acids. In nucleotides, the CDR3 is TGTGCCAGCAGTGAGAGGTCAGCTGGGGGCCAGCCCCAGCATTTT. Translation: CASSERSAGGQPQHF.

The J gene is TRBJ2-6, the V gene TRBV27; D gene ambiguous. Germline V CDR1 and CDR2: MNHEY, SMNVEV (reference sequence). V was pared by 3 bases and J by 0 bases, with 12 bases between. The CDR3 extends over 17 amino acids. For the CDR3, the DNA is TGTGCCAGCAGTTTCAGACCGAACGACTCTGGGGCCAACGTCCTGACTTTC. Translated, it gives CASSFRPNDSGANVLTF.

This clone has a handful of counts. This chain connects TRBV27 to TRBJ2-1; no clear D gene. Germline-derived CDR1 and CDR2 are MNHEY and SMNVEV (reference sequence). Trimming stripped 2 bases from V and 9 bases from J, with 11 bases between. CDR3 size: 13 residues. The CDR3 DNA sequence: TGTGCCAGCAGTTTAAATGCCGTCAGTGAGCAGTTCTTC. Translation gives CASSLNAVSEQFF.

V usage is TRBV5-4 and J usage is TRBJ2-3; D is ambiguous. Trimming took off 0 bases at V and 0 bases at J, with 8 bases between the two ends. CDR1 is SGHNT and CDR2 is YYREEE in the germline V gene (reference sequence). This CDR3 comprises 15 residues. CDR3 in DNA: TGTGCCAGCAGCTTGGACACCTCTAGCACAGATACGCAGTATTTT. Translation gives CASSLDTSSTDTQYF. Variable domain in full (rest from reference TRBV5-4 and TRBJ2-3): ETGVTQSPTHLIKTRGQQVTLRCSSQSGHNTVSWYQQALGQGPQFIFQYYREEENGRGNFPPRFSGLQFPNYSSELNVNALELDDSALYLCASSLDTSSTDTQYFGPGTRLTVL.

This clone has more than one count but fewer than ten. This sample also contains other DNA sequences that code for the same CDR3. The chain is built from TRBV9 and TRBJ1-1, with D unresolved. V was pared by 0 bases and J by 1 base, with 7 bases between. CDR1 SGDLS and CDR2 YYNGEE come from the germline V gene. This CDR3 spans 14 amino acids. In DNA, the CDR3 is TGTGCCAGCAGCGTAGATCCGAGGAACACTGAAGCTTTCTTT. It yields the protein CASSVDPRNTEAFF.

The chain employs TRBV29-1 and TRBJ2-4; D remains ambiguous. V lost 2 bases and J 2 bases, leaving 10 bases between the germline ends. The length of the CDR3 is 14 residues. Germline CDR1 is SQVTM and CDR2 is ANQGSEA. Here the CDR3 DNA reads TGCAGCGTTGAAATTGACTTAACCAAAAACATTCAGTACTTC. Residues: CSVEIDLTKNIQYF.

Details on this clone: Other DNA sequences of this sample code for an identical CDR3. J is TRBJ1-5 and V is TRBV18, with unresolved D. The CDR3 sequence is 13 residues long. V shed 3 bases and J shed 1 base, with 4 bases lying between them. Germline V CDR1 and CDR2: KGHSH, LQKENI. For the CDR3, the DNA is TGTGCCAGCTCACCCGGCAGCAATCAGCCCCAGCATTTT. Translation: CASSPGSNQPQHF.

The rearrangement links TRBV6-5 to TRBJ1-1; TRBD1 might be the D (6 bases). This CDR3 region has 15 residues. Trimming removed 6 bases at V and 0 bases at J, with 14 bases between. CDR1 MNHEY and CDR2 SVGAGI come from the germline V gene. DNA for the CDR3: TGTGCCAGCAGGCCCACCGGGACACTGAACACTGAAGCTTTCTTT. Translated: CASRPTGTLNTEAFF.